The clone carrying this TCR beta chain was counted a few times. Alpha- and beta-chain coverage of first-strand cDNA came from TRAV- and TRBV-specific primers. For amplifying TCRs, the PCR ran for approximately 18 cycles with Phusion, which was used together with a constant-region primer and the adapter on the V primers. Amplifying the isolated mRNA was done by in vitro transcription. One entry per CDR3 protein results from TCRdb running MiXCR on the reads. The sample comprises 11,000 to 15,000 distinct CDR3 sequences, under 60% of which are singletons, and roughly 3.5% rests with the top ten. The donors' regimen was nivolumab, ipilimumab, aspirin, low-dose cyclophosphamide and low-dose radiotherapy. This sample was included in a study of low-dose radiotherapy and immunotherapy resistance in tumors. This CDR3 has 14 amino acids. Trimming stripped 9 bases from V and 0 bases from J, with 13 bases between.

The clonotype comes from a human donor with advanced metastatic prostate, ovarian, gallbladder or colorectal cancer (not recorded which). This table probably holds off-target reads from a library built for another chain. The rearrangement joins TRBV5-3 to TRBJ1-5; tentative D call: TRBD1 (5 bases). TRBV5-3 is flagged as an ORF with uncertain function. CDR3 sequence: CATEGGHSNQPQHF. The DNA for the CDR3 is TGTGCCACCGAGGGCGGACATAGCAATCAGCCCCAGCATTTT.